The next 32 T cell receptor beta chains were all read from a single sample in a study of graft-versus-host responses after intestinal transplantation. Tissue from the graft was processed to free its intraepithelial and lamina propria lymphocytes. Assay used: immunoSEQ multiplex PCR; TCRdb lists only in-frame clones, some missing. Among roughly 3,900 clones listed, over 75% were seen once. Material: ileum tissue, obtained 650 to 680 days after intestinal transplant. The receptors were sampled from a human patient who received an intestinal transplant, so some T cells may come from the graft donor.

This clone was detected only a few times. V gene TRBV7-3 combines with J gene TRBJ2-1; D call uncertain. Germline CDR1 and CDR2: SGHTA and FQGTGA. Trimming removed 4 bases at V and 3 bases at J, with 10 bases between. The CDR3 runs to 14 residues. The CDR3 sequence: CASSSFADYNEQFF. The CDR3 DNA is TGTGCCAGCAGCTCCTTCGCGGACTACAATGAGCAGTTCTTC.

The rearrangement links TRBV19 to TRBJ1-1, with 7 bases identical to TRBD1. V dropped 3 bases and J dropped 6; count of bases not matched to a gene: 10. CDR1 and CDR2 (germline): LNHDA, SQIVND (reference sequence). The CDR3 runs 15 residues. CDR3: CASSIPRQGNSEAFF. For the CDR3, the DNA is TGTGCCAGTAGTATTCCCAGACAGGGAAATTCTGAAGCTTTCTTT.

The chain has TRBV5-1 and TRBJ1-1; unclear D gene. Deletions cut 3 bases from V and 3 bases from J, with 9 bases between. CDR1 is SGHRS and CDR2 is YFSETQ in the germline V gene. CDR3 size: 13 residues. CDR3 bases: TGCGCCAGCAGCTCCCAACGGGACACTGAAGCTTTCTTT. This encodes CASSSQRDTEAFF.

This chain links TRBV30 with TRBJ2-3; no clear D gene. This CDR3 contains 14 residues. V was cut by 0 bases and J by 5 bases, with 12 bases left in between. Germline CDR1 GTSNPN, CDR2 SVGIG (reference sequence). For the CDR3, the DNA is TGTGCCTGGAGTGTACGGTCTAGTGGAGATACGCAGTATTTT. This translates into CAWSVRSSGDTQYF.

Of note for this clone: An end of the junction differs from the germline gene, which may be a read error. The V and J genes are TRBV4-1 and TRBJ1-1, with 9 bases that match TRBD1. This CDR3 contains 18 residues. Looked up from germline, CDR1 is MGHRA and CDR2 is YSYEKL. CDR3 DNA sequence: TGCGCCAGCAGCCAAGGGTCGACAGGGGGACCTTCCCCCACTGAAGCTCTCTTT. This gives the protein CASSQGSTGGPSPTEALF.

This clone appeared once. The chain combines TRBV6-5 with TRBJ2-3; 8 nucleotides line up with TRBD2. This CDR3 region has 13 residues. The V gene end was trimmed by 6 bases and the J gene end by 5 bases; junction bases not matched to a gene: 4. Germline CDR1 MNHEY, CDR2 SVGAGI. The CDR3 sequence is CASRSLAGDTQYF. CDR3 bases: TGTGCCAGCAGAAGTCTAGCGGGAGATACGCAGTATTTT.

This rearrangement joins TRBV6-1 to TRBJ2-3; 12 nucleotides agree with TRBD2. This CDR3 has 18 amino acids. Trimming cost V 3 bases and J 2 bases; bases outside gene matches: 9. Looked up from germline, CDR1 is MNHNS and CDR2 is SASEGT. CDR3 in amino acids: CASSELGLAGSTTDTQYF. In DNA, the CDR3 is TGTGCCAGCAGTGAGTTAGGACTAGCGGGGTCTACCACAGATACGCAGTATTTT.

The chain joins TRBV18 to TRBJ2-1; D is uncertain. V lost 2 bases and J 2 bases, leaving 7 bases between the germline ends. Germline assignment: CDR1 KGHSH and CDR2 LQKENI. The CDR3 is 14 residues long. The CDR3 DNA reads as TGTGCCAGCTCACCAGGGCAGACCTACAATGAGCAGTTCTTC. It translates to CASSPGQTYNEQFF.

DNA for the CDR3: TGCGCCAGCAGCCTACAGGGGAGCTATAGCAATCAGCCCCAGCATTTT. This sequence encodes CASSLQGSYSNQPQHF. V usage is TRBV5-1 and J usage is TRBJ1-5; 7 nucleotides match TRBD1. Trimming took 4 bases from V and 0 from J; bases not matched to a gene: 7. Germline V gives CDR1 SGHRS, CDR2 YFSETQ. There are 16 residues in the CDR3. Variable domain in full (rest from reference TRBV5-1 and TRBJ1-5): KAGVTQTPRYLIKTRGQQVTLSCSPISGHRSVSWYQQTPGQGLQFLFEYFSETQRNKGNFPGRFSGRQFSNSRSEMNVSTLELGDSALYLCASSLQGSYSNQPQHFGDGTRLSIL.

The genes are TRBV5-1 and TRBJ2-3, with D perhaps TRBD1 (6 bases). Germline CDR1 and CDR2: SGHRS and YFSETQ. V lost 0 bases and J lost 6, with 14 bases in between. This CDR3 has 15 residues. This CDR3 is CASSLGGTGSDTQYF. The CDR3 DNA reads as TGCGCCAGCAGCTTGGGGGGAACAGGGTCCGATACGCAGTATTTT. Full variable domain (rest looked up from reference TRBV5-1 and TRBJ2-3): KAGVTQTPRYLIKTRGQQVTLSCSPISGHRSVSWYQQTPGQGLQFLFEYFSETQRNKGNFPGRFSGRQFSNSRSEMNVSTLELGDSALYLCASSLGGTGSDTQYFGPGTRLTVL.

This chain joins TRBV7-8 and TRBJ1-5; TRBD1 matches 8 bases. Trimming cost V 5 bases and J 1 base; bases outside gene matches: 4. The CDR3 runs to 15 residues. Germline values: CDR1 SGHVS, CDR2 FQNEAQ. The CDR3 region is CASSTDRVSNQPQHF. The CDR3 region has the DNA TGTGCCAGCAGCACGGACAGGGTCAGCAATCAGCCCCAGCATTTT.

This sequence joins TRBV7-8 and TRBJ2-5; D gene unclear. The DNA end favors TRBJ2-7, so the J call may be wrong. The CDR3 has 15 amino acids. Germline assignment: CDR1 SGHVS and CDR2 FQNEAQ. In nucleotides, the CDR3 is TGTGCCAGCAGCTTTGGTTCCCGGGCAAGTTACGAGCAGTACTTC. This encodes CASSFGSRASYEQYF.

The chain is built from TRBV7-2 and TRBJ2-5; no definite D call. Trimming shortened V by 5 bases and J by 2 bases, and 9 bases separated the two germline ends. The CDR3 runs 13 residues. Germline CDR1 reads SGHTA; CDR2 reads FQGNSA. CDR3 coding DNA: TGTGCCAGCAGCGTGACATGGCAAGAGACCCAGTACTTC. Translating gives CASSVTWQETQYF.

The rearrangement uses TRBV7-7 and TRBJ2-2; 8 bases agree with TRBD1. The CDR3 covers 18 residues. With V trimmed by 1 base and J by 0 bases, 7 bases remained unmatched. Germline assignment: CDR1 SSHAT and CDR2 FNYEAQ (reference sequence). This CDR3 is CASSLGQGAIANTGELFF. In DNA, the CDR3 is TGTGCCAGCAGCTTAGGTCAGGGGGCCATCGCGAACACCGGGGAGCTGTTTTTT.

The CDR3 sequence is CARRAGDFYRTDTQYF. Here the CDR3 DNA reads TGTGCCAGAAGGGCCGGGGACTTTTACCGCACAGATACGCAGTATTTT. This chain connects TRBV5-3 to TRBJ2-3; D might be TRBD2 (6 bases). TRBV5-3 is recorded as an ORF, its role being uncertain. V lost 5 bases and J 1 base, leaving 17 bases between the germline ends. The CDR3 extends over 16 amino acids.

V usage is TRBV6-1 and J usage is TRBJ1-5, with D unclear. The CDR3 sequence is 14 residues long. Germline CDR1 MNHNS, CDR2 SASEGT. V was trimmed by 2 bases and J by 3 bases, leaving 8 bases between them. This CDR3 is CASSESSYNQPQHF. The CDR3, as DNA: TGTGCCAGCAGTGAAAGCAGTTACAATCAGCCCCAGCATTTT.

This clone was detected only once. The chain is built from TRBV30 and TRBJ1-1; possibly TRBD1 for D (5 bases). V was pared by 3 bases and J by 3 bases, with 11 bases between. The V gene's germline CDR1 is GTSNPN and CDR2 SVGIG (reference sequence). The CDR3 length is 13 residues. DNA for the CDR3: TGTGCCTGGAGGGTCAGGGCGGACACTGAAGCTTTCTTT. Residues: CAWRVRADTEAFF.

CDR3 sequence (DNA): TGCGCCAGCAGCTTGGCTGGACAGGGGTCAGGAAACACCATATATTTT. It encodes CASSLAGQGSGNTIYF. The chain is built from TRBV5-1 and TRBJ1-3; TRBD1 aligns across 9 bases. J lost 4 bases, V lost 0 bases, and 5 bases had no gene match. CDR1 is SGHRS and CDR2 is YFSETQ in the germline V gene. The CDR3 contains 16 residues.

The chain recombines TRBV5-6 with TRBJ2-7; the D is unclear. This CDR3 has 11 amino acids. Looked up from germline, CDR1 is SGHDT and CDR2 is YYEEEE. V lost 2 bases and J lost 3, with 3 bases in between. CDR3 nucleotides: TGTGCCAGCAGCTTAGGCTACGAGCAGTACTTC. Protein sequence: CASSLGYEQYF.

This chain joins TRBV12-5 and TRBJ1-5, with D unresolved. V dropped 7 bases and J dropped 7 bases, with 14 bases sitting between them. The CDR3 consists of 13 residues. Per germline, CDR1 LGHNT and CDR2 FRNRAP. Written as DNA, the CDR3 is TGTGCTAGTGCCCGGGAGATGGGACAGCCCCAGCATTTT. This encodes CASAREMGQPQHF.

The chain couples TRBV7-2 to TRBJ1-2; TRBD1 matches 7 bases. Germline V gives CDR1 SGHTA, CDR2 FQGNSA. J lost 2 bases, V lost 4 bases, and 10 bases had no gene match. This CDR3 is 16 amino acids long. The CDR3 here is CASSSPRQGGNYGYTF. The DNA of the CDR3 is TGTGCCAGCAGCTCACCAAGACAGGGAGGCAACTATGGCTACACCTTC. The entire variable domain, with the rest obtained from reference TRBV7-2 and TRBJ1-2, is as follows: GAGVSQSPSNKVTEKGKDVELRCDPISGHTALYWYRQSLGQGLEFLIYFQGNSAPDKSGLPSDRFSAERTGGSVSTLTIQRTQQEDSAVYLCASSSPRQGGNYGYTFGSGTRLTVV.

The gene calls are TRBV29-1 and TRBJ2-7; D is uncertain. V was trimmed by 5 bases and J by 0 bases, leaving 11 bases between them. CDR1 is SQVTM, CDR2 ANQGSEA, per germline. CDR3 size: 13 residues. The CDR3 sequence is CSVTQVNSYEQYF. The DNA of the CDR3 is TGCAGCGTTACCCAGGTGAACTCCTACGAGCAGTACTTC.

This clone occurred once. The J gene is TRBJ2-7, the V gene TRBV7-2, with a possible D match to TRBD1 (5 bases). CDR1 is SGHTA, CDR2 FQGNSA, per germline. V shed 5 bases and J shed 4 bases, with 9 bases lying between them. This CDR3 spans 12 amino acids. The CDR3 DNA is TGTGCCAGCAGCGACGGACATTACGAGCAGTACTTC. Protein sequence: CASSDGHYEQYF.

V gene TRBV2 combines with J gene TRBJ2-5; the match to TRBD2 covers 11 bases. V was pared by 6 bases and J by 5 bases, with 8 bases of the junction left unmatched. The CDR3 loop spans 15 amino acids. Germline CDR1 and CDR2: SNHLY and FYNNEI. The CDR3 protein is CASRVLAGGSETQYF. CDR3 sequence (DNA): TGTGCCAGCAGGGTTCTAGCGGGGGGTAGCGAGACCCAGTACTTC.

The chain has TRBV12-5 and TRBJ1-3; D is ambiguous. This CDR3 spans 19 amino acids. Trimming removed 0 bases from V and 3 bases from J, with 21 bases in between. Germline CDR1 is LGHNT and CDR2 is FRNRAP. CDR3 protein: CASGLVRSGWNPNGNTIYF. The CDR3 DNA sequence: TGTGCTAGTGGTTTGGTACGGAGTGGATGGAACCCTAATGGAAACACCATATATTTT.

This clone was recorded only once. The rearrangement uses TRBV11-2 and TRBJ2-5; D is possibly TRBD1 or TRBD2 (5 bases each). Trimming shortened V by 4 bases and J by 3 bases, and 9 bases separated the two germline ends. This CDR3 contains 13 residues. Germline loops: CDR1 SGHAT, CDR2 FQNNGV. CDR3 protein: CASSSGTKETQYF. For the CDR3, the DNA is TGTGCCAGCAGCTCTGGGACCAAAGAGACCCAGTACTTC.

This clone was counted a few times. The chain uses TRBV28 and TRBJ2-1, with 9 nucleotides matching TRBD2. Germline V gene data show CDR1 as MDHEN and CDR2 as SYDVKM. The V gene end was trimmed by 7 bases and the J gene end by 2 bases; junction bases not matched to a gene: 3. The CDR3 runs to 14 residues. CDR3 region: CASTRGGAYNEQFF. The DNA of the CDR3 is TGTGCCAGCACCCGCGGGGGGGCCTACAATGAGCAGTTCTTC.

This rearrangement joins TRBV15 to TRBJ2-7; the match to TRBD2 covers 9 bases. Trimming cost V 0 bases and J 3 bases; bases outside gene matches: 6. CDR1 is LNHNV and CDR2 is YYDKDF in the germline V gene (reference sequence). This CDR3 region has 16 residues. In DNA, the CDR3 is TGTGCCACCAGCAGAGAGCGTCTAGCGGGGAGCTACGAGCAGTACTTC. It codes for CATSRERLAGSYEQYF. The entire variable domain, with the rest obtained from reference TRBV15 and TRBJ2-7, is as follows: DAMVIQNPRYQVTQFGKPVTLSCSQTLNHNVMYWYQQKSSQAPKLLFHYYDKDFNNEADTPDNFQSRRPNTSFCFLDIRSPGLGDTAMYLCATSRERLAGSYEQYFGPGTRLTVT.

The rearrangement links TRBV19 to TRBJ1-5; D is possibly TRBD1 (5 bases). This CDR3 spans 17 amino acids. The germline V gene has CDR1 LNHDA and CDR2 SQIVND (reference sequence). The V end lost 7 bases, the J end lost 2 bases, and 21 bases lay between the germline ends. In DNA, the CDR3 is TGTGCCAGTATTCCCGGTAGGGGCGGGTTCGGCAATCAGCCCCAGCATTTT. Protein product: CASIPGRGGFGNQPQHF.

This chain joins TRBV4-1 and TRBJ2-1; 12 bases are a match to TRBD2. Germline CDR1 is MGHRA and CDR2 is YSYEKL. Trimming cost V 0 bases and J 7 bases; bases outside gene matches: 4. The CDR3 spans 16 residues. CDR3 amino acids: CASSQDFGLAGNEQFF. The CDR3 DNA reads TGCGCCAGCAGCCAAGATTTTGGACTAGCGGGGAATGAGCAGTTCTTC.

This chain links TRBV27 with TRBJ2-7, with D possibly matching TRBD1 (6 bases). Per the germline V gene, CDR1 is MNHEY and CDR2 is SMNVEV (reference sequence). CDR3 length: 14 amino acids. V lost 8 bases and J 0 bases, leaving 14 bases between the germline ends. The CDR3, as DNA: TGTGCCAGCCACAAACAGGGCCTCTCCTACGAGCAGTACTTC. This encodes CASHKQGLSYEQYF.

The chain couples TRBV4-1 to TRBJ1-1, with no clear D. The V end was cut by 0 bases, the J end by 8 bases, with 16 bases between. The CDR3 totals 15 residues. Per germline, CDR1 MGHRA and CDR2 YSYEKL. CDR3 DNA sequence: TGCGCCAGCAGCCAAGAGGGCAGGATAGGAACGGAAGCTTTCTTT. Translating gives CASSQEGRIGTEAFF.